The following is a TCR beta chain sequence with its context. Germline lookup yields CDR1 SGHVS and CDR2 FQNEAQ. The CDR3 runs 15 residues. The V segment lost 2 bases and the J segment 10 bases; nucleotides outside the gene matches: 4. The library came from three nested PCR rounds adapted from ARM-PCR protocols. TCRdb re-analysed the multiplex PCR reads in MiXCR, keeping a single row per CDR3 protein. The data contain about 200,000 distinct CDR3 sequences, approximately 74% of them singletons. This specimen belongs to a study of tumor and adjacent non-tumor tissue in lung cancer. RNA was extracted from bulk tissue without any cell sorting.

The receptor was isolated from a man in his fifties or sixties with non-small cell lung cancer. V is TRBV7-8 and J is TRBJ2-1; 14 bases map to TRBD2. The sequencing sample was made of lung tumor tissue. The CDR3: CASSLKGLAGAEQFF. The CDR3 bases are TGTGCCAGCAGCTTAAAGGGACTAGCGGGGGCGGAGCAGTTCTTC.